One and the same sample provided the 30 T cell receptor beta chains below, sequenced in a study of molecular identifiers for immune sequencing clone quantification. TCRdb itself ran the PCR reads through MiXCR, one entry per CDR3 protein. The sample has approximately 54,000 distinct CDR3 sequences; 20% to 25% are singletons. Source material: naive CD8+ T cells from blood, with Jurkat cell RNA spiked in. This sample's subset: FACS-sorted CD8+CD4-CCR7+CD45RA+ naive T cells. These receptors all come from a human donor in good health. Some libraries in this study had Jurkat cell RNA spiked in.

This clonotype was observed at least ten times. The chain joins TRBV15 to TRBJ1-6; D is unclear. Trimming removed 0 bases at V and 7 bases at J, with 22 bases between. In germline, CDR1 is LNHNV, CDR2 YYDKDF (reference sequence). The CDR3 contains 19 residues. The CDR3, as DNA: TGTGCCACCAGCAGAGATCCCCCCCGGGTACGAGATAAGAATTCACCCCTCCACTTT. This gives the protein CATSRDPPRVRDKNSPLHF.

This clonotype was observed at least ten times. The V gene is TRBV13, the J gene TRBJ2-3, with TRBD2 matching 8 bases. Trimming removed 2 bases from V and 4 bases from J; junction bases left unmatched: 11. Germline V gene data show CDR1 as PRHDT and CDR2 as FYEKMQ (reference sequence). The CDR3 sequence is 17 residues long. The CDR3 here is CASSLTVAGTRADTQYF. DNA of the CDR3: TGTGCCAGCAGCTTAACCGTAGCGGGGACTAGAGCAGATACGCAGTATTTT.

This clonotype showed up many times. The CDR3, as DNA: TGTGCCAGTAACAGGGGAACAGATACGCAGTATTTT. Translated: CASNRGTDTQYF. This chain links TRBV19 with TRBJ2-3; TRBD1 matches 7 bases. The V gene's germline CDR1 is LNHDA and CDR2 SQIVND (reference sequence). The CDR3 loop spans 12 amino acids. J gave up 3 bases and V 7 bases, and 1 base lay outside the gene matches.

The rearrangement joins TRBV2 to TRBJ2-1; 9 positions match TRBD1. The germline V gene has CDR1 SNHLY and CDR2 FYNNEI. V shed 5 bases, J shed 0 bases, and the junction held 8 bases outside the gene matches. The CDR3 is 17 residues long. In DNA, the CDR3 is TGTGCCAGCAGTCCCGGGACAGGGAAGATCTCCTACAATGAGCAGTTCTTC. The encoded protein is CASSPGTGKISYNEQFF.

On this clonotype: A much larger clone differs from this one at a single base, so this may be a read error. V gene TRBV4-3 combines with J gene TRBJ1-3; D is unclear. The V gene's germline CDR1 is LGHNA and CDR2 YSLEER. V lost 1 base and J 0 bases, leaving 7 bases between the germline ends. This CDR3 is 15 amino acids long. The CDR3 protein is CASSQAPGSGNTIYF. The CDR3 DNA reads as TGCGCCAGCAGCCAAGCCCCGGGCTCTGGAAACACCATATATTTT.

On this clonotype itself: This clone may be a read error of a much larger clone one base away. This chain joins TRBV6-5 and TRBJ2-3; 9 bases are shared with TRBD1. J lost 3 bases, V lost 6 bases, and 7 bases had no gene match. CDR3 length: 15 amino acids. Per germline, CDR1 MNHEY and CDR2 SVGAGI. The CDR3 sequence is CASRKGQGETDTQYF. For the CDR3, the DNA is TGTGCCAGCAGAAAGGGACAGGGTGAGACAGATACGCAGTATTTT.

This clonotype came up once. A read error may explain this, as a much larger clone is one base away. V gene TRBV19 combines with J gene TRBJ1-1; D gene ambiguous. This CDR3 is 14 amino acids long. Trimming cost V 5 bases and J 3 bases, with 13 bases left between them. Per germline, CDR1 LNHDA and CDR2 SQIVND (reference sequence). CDR3 DNA: TGTGCCAGTAGTGGATTAGGGAGTTACACTGAAGCTTTCTTT. Amino acid sequence: CASSGLGSYTEAFF.

This clonotype was detected many times. This chain links TRBV29-1 with TRBJ2-3; 9 positions agree with TRBD1. Germline V gene data show CDR1 as SQVTM and CDR2 as ANQGSEA. This CDR3 spans 14 amino acids. The junction had 8 bases not matched to a gene; V was cut back by 6 bases and J by 4 bases. The CDR3 protein is CSVHDRGKADTQYF. For the CDR3, the DNA is TGCAGCGTCCACGACAGGGGGAAGGCAGATACGCAGTATTTT.

This clonotype occurred many times. The CDR3 sequence is CSARDRGGTYEQYF. Here the CDR3 DNA reads TGCAGTGCTAGAGATCGAGGCGGGACCTACGAGCAGTACTTC. The chain combines TRBV20-1 with TRBJ2-7, with D possibly TRBD2 on 6 matching bases. Germline values: CDR1 DFQATT, CDR2 SNEGSKA (reference sequence). The V end lost 0 bases, the J end lost 2 bases, and 11 bases lay between the germline ends. The length of the CDR3 is 14 residues.

As for this clonotype: A much larger clone sits a single nucleotide away, making a read error possible. V gene TRBV28 combines with J gene TRBJ2-7; the D is unclear. The CDR3 extends over 13 amino acids. Germline V gene data show CDR1 as MDHEN and CDR2 as SYDVKM. CDR3 protein: CTSGDGPSYEQYF. The CDR3 DNA follows: TGTACCAGTGGCGACGGACCCTCCTACGAGCAGTACTTC.

This clonotype was detected many times. The chain uses TRBV4-2 and TRBJ2-5; either TRBD1 or TRBD2 may fit D (5 bases each). V lost 4 bases to trimming and J lost 4 bases, with 13 bases between them. The CDR3 sequence is 14 residues long. From germline, CDR1 is LGHNA and CDR2 YNFKEQ. CDR3 loop: CASSPDPGPETQYF. CDR3 nucleotides: TGTGCCAGCAGCCCAGACCCGGGGCCAGAGACCCAGTACTTC.

This clonotype was detected many times. This chain links TRBV12-3 or TRBV12-4 with TRBJ1-1; D not certain. V was clipped by 3 bases and J by 3 bases, with 8 bases between them. This CDR3 has 13 residues. The CDR3 sequence: CASSFVGHTEAFF. DNA of the CDR3: TGTGCCAGCAGTTTCGTAGGACACACTGAAGCTTTCTTT.

This clonotype was seen repeatedly, ten times or more. V and J are TRBV7-2 and TRBJ2-6; D not resolved. CDR1 is SGHTA, CDR2 FQGNSA, per germline. The CDR3 runs to 16 residues. V dropped 1 base and J dropped 0 bases, with 7 bases sitting between them. The CDR3 DNA is TGTGCCAGCAGCTTAGGGACCTTCTCTGGGGCCAACGTCCTGACTTTC. It codes for CASSLGTFSGANVLTF.

This clonotype has ten or more counts. The chain couples TRBV11-2 to TRBJ2-3; 8 bases agree with TRBD2. V lost 6 bases and J lost 2; bases outside the gene matches: 16. CDR3 length: 18 residues. The germline V gene has CDR1 SGHAT and CDR2 FQNNGV. In DNA form, the CDR3 reads TGTGCCAGCAGGAGAGCGCCCCGGGGGGGCCTGGTCACAGATACGCAGTATTTT. Protein: CASRRAPRGGLVTDTQYF.

To note about this clonotype: One end of the junction is discordant with germline, which a read error may explain. J is TRBJ2-7 and V is TRBV7-6, with D uncertain. CDR1 is SGHVS, CDR2 FNYEAQ, per germline. CDR3 length: 11 residues. CDR3 nucleotide sequence: TGTACCAGCAGCTTAGGGCCCAAGCAATACTTC. It is translated as CTSSLGPKQYF.

Many counts were recorded for this clonotype. The chain is built from TRBV7-8 and TRBJ2-3; tentatively, D is TRBD1 or TRBD2 (5 bases each). V was shortened by 0 bases and J by 2 bases, with 9 bases between the two germline ends. This CDR3 comprises 15 residues. The germline CDR1 and CDR2 sequences are SGHVS and FQNEAQ. Here the CDR3 DNA reads TGTGCCAGCAGCTTAGCCGGGACCTTCACAGATACGCAGTATTTT. It is translated as CASSLAGTFTDTQYF.

A word on this clonotype: Since a much larger clone is just one base distant, this may be a read error. The chain couples TRBV30 to TRBJ2-7; 7 bases fit TRBD1. CDR3 length equals 15 residues. The V gene's germline CDR1 is GTSNPN and CDR2 SVGIG (reference sequence). CDR3 sequence: CAWSALTGIAYGQYF. The CDR3 DNA reads as TGTGCCTGGAGTGCCCTGACAGGGATCGCCTACGGGCAGTACTTC. Complete variable domain (other parts from reference TRBV30 and TRBJ2-7): SQTIHQWPATLVQPVGSPLSLECTVEGTSNPNLYWYRQAAGRGLQLLFYSVGIGQISSEVPQNLSASRPQDRQFILSSKKLLLSDSGFYLCAWSALTGIAYGQYFGPGTRLTVT.

There are many counts of this clonotype. The chain employs TRBV24-1 and TRBJ2-5; weak D call: TRBD2 (5 bases). Trimming cost V 2 bases and J 2 bases, with 11 bases left between them. Per the germline V gene, CDR1 is KGHDR and CDR2 is SFDVKD. This CDR3 comprises 15 residues. The CDR3 is CATSDSQRTQETQYF. In DNA form, the CDR3 reads TGTGCCACCAGTGATTCTCAGCGGACTCAAGAGACCCAGTACTTC.

Worth noting for this clonotype: A much larger clonotype is one base distant, so this may be a read error. V usage is TRBV29-1 and J usage is TRBJ2-2; D perhaps matches TRBD2 (5 bases). CDR3 size: 11 residues. Germline values: CDR1 SQVTM, CDR2 ANQGSEA. The CDR3 DNA follows: TGCAGCGTCCCAGAGGCCGGGGAGCCGTTTTTT. As protein: CSVPEAGEPFF.

Many counts were recorded for this clonotype. V gene TRBV7-9 combines with J gene TRBJ2-7, with D unclear. Germline CDR1 and CDR2: SEHNR and FQNEAQ (reference sequence). Trimming stripped 2 bases from V and 6 bases from J, with 17 bases between. The CDR3 runs to 15 residues. The CDR3 DNA is TGTGCCAGCAGCTTACTCCCGGGTCCCGCCGCCGAGCAGTACTTC. Translated: CASSLLPGPAAEQYF.

On this clonotype itself: Germline and junction disagree at one end, which may indicate a read error. This chain joins TRBV5-6 and TRBJ1-5, with unresolved D. Germline CDR1 reads SGHDT; CDR2 reads YYEEEE. The CDR3 covers 13 residues. The CDR3 reads CASSLRTNRPQHF. The CDR3 DNA reads as TGTGCCAGCAGCTTGAGAACCAATCGGCCCCAGCATTTT.

This clonotype was observed at least ten times. The chain uses TRBV29-1 and TRBJ2-1; D call uncertain. The CDR3 is 12 residues long. The V and J ends lost 0 bases and 6 bases respectively, with 6 bases between them. The germline V gene encodes CDR1 SQVTM and CDR2 ANQGSEA. CDR3 sequence (DNA): TGCAGCGTTGAAGATCCATCCAATGAGCAGTTCTTC. This codes for CSVEDPSNEQFF.

V gene TRBV7-6 combines with J gene TRBJ2-7; 10 bases map to TRBD2. V was pared by 5 bases and J by 6 bases, with 10 bases of the junction left unmatched. Germline-derived CDR1 and CDR2 are SGHVS and FNYEAQ. There are 15 residues in the CDR3. CDR3 DNA sequence: TGTGCCAGCAGCCCAGCTAGCGGGAGACCGGCCGAGCAGTACTTC. Protein sequence: CASSPASGRPAEQYF. Full variable domain (remainder filled in from reference TRBV7-6 and TRBJ2-7): GAGVSQSPRYKVTKRGQDVALRCDPISGHVSLYWYRQALGQGPEFLTYFNYEAQQDKSGLPNDRFSAERPEGSISTLTIQRTEQRDSAMYRCASSPASGRPAEQYFGPGTRLTVT.

This clonotype was recorded at least ten times. The rearrangement links TRBV4-1 to TRBJ1-1, with TRBD1 matching over 12 bases. Trimming at V came to 1 base and at J to 5 bases, leaving 8 bases not matched to a gene. The CDR3 consists of 17 residues. From germline, CDR1 is MGHRA and CDR2 YSYEKL. The CDR3 loop reads CASSQAGTGGLGTEAFF. In nucleotides, the CDR3 is TGCGCCAGCAGCCAAGCGGGGACAGGGGGCTTGGGTACTGAAGCTTTCTTT.

This clonotype occurred many times. V usage is TRBV9 and J usage is TRBJ1-1, with D possibly matching TRBD1 (6 bases). Germline values: CDR1 SGDLS, CDR2 YYNGEE. Trimming stripped 2 bases from V and 5 bases from J, with 13 bases between. CDR3 length: 14 residues. The CDR3 protein is CASSVIQGQTEAFF. CDR3 coding DNA: TGTGCCAGCAGCGTCATCCAGGGGCAGACTGAAGCTTTCTTT.

As to this clonotype: A much larger clone sits a single nucleotide away, making a read error possible. The V gene is TRBV28, the J gene TRBJ1-1; D perhaps matches TRBD1 (5 bases). CDR3 length: 14 residues. Trimming left V 2 bases short and J 8 bases short, with 15 bases between. Germline values: CDR1 MDHEN, CDR2 SYDVKM. The CDR3: CASSLGGPGDEAFF. In DNA form, the CDR3 reads TGTGCCAGCAGTTTAGGTGGTCCGGGGGACGAAGCTTTCTTT.

Comments on this clonotype: A single base separates this from a much larger clone, so it may be a read error. The CDR3 ends on some other residue instead of the conserved phenylalanine or tryptophan, so this is likely a read error. CDR3 coding DNA: TGCAGTGCGGGGGACAGGGACTATGGCTACACCTCC. Its translation is CSAGDRDYGYTS. The chain combines TRBV20-1 with TRBJ1-2; 9 nucleotides line up with TRBD1. CDR3 length: 12 amino acids. Unmatched junction bases numbered 2, after V lost 6 bases and J lost 3 bases. Germline V lookup: CDR1 DFQATT, CDR2 SNEGSKA (reference sequence).

With respect to this clonotype: A read error may explain this, as a much larger clone is one base away. The DNA for the CDR3 is TGTGCCGGCAGGGGTAATAGCGGTTACCAAGAGACCCAGTACTTC. It specifies CAGRGNSGYQETQYF. The J gene is TRBJ2-5, the V gene TRBV6-6, with D perhaps assigned TRBD1 or TRBD2 (6 bases each). This CDR3 is built from 15 residues. Per germline, CDR1 MNHNY and CDR2 SVGAGI (reference sequence).

About this clonotype itself: A much larger clone lies a single base off, so this may be a read error. The genes are TRBV4-1 and TRBJ2-1; D not resolved. The V and J ends lost 1 base and 6 bases respectively, with 13 bases between them. This CDR3 region has 15 residues. The V gene's germline CDR1 is MGHRA and CDR2 YSYEKL. The CDR3: CASSQGIWATNEQFF. For the CDR3, the DNA is TGCGCCAGCAGCCAAGGCATCTGGGCAACCAATGAGCAGTTCTTC.

This clonotype was observed a few times. J is TRBJ2-4 and V is TRBV19; perhaps D is TRBD1 or TRBD2 (5 bases each). Trimming cost V 9 bases and J 0 bases, with 15 bases left between them. The length of the CDR3 is 15 residues. Germline CDR1 is LNHDA and CDR2 is SQIVND (reference sequence). CDR3 in DNA: TGTGCCAGCAAAAGGGACGAACTAGCCAAAAACATTCAGTACTTC. It yields the protein CASKRDELAKNIQYF.